This T cell receptor beta chain was captured by sequencing in a study of response to subunit inactivated influenza vaccine. CDR1 MGHRA and CDR2 YSYEKL come from the germline V gene. The CDR3 is 15 residues long. V shed 3 bases, J shed 4 bases, and the junction held 3 bases outside the gene matches. This clonotype has more than one count but fewer than ten. TCRdb re-called the RT-PCR reads with MiXCR, one entry per CDR3 protein. The sample shows approximately 290,000 distinct CDR3 sequences, around 22% of them seen only once. The TCR was taken from a man aged 50 to 69 who received an inactivated influenza vaccine. Material: PBMCs from blood, obtained approximately 22 months after vaccination. This chain links TRBV4-1 with TRBJ1-6; 7 bases match TRBD1. The CDR3 DNA reads as TGCGCCAGCAGCCAGGGACAGCTTTATAATTCACCCCTCCACTTT. Its translation is CASSQGQLYNSPLHF.